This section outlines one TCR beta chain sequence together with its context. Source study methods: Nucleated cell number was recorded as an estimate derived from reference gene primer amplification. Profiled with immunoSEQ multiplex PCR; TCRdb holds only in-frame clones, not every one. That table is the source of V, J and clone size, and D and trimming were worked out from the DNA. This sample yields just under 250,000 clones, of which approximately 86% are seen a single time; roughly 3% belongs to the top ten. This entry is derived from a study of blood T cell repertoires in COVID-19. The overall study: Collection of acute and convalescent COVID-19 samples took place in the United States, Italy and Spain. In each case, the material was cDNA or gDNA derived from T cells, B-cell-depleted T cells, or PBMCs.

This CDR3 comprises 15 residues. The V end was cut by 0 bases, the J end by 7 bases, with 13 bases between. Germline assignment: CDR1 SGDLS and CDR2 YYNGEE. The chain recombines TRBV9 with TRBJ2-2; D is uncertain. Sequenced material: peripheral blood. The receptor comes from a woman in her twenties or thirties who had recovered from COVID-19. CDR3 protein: CASSVEGGPSGELFF. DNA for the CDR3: TGTGCCAGCAGCGTAGAAGGTGGGCCGAGCGGGGAGCTGTTTTTT.